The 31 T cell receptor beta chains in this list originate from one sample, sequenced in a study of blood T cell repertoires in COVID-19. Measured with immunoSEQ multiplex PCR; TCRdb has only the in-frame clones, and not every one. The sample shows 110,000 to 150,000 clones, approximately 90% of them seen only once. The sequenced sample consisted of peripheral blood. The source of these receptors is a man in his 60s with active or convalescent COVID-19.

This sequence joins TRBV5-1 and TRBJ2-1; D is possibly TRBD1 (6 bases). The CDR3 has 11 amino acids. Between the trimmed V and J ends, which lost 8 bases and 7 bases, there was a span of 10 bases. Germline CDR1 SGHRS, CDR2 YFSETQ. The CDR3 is CASFQGNEQFF. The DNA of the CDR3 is TGCGCCAGTTTCCAGGGGAATGAGCAGTTCTTC.

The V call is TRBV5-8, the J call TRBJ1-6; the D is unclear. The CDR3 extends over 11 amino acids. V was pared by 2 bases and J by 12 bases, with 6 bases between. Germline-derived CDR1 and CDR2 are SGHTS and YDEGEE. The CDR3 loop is CASSFEVPLHF. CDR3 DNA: TGTGCCAGCAGCTTTGAGGTACCCCTCCACTTT.

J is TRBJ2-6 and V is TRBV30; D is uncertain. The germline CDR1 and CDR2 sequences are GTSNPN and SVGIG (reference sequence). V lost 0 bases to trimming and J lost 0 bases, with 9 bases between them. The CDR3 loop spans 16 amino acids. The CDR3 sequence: CAWSVPRPSGANVLTF. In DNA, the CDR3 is TGTGCCTGGAGTGTACCCAGGCCCTCTGGGGCCAACGTCCTGACTTTC.

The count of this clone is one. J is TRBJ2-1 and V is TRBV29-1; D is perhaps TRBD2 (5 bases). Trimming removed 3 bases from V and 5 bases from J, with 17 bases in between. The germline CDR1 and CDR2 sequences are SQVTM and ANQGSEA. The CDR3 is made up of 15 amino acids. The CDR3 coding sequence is TGCAGCGTTGAGAGGTTGAGGCGGGTGGACAATGAGCAGTTCTTC. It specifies CSVERLRRVDNEQFF.

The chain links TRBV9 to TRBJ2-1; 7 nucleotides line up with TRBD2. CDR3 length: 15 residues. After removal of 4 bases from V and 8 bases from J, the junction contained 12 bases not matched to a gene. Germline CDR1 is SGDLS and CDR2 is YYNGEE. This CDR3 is CASSPMGGNFDEQFF. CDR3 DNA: TGTGCCAGCAGCCCGATGGGGGGGAATTTCGATGAGCAGTTCTTC. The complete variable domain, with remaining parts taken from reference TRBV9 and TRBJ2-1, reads DSGVTQTPKHLITATGQRVTLRCSPRSGDLSVYWYQQSLDQGLQFLIQYYNGEERAKGNILERFSAQQFPDLHSELNLSSLELGDSALYFCASSPMGGNFDEQFFGPGTRLTVL.

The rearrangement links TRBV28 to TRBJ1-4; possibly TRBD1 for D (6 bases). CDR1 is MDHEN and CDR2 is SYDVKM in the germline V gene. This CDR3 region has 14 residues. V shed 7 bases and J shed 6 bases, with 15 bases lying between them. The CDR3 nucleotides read TGTGCCAGCACCAACCCGGGGGGGCATGAAAAACTGTTTTTT. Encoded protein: CASTNPGGHEKLFF.

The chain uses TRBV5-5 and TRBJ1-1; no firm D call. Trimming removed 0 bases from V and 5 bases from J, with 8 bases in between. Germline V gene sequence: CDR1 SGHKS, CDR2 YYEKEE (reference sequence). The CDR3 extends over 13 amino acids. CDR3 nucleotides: TGTGCCAGCAGCTTGGCCGGGGTTACTGAAGCTTTCTTT. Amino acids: CASSLAGVTEAFF.

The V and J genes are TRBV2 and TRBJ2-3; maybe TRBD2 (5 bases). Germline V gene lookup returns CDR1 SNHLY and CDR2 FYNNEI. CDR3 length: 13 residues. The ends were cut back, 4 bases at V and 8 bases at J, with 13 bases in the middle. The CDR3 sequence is CASSVGESGTQYF. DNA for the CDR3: TGTGCCAGCAGTGTCGGGGAGTCGGGTACGCAGTATTTT.

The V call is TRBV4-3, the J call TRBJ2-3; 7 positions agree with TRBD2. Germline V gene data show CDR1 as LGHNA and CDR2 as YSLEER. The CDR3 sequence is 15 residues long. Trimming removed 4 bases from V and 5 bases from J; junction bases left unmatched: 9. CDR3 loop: CASSLQTSAQDTQYF. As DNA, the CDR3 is TGCGCCAGCAGCCTACAAACTAGCGCGCAAGATACGCAGTATTTT.

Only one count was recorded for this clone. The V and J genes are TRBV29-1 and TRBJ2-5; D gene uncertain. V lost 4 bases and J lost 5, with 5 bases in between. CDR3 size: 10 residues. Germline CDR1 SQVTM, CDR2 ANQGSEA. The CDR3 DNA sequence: TGCAGCGTTGGTCTTGAGACCCAGTACTTC. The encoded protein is CSVGLETQYF.

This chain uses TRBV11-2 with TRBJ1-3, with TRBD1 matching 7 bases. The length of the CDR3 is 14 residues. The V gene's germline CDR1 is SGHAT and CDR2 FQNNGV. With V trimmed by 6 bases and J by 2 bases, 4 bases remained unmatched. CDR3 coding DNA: TGTGCCAGCAGGAAAGACAGGGCTGGAAACACCATATATTTT. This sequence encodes CASRKDRAGNTIYF.

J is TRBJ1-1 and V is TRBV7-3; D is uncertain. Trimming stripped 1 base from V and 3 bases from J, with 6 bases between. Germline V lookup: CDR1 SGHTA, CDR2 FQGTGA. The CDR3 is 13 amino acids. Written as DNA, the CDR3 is TGTGCCAGCAGCTTAAGGGGAGACACTGAAGCTTTCTTT. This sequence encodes CASSLRGDTEAFF.

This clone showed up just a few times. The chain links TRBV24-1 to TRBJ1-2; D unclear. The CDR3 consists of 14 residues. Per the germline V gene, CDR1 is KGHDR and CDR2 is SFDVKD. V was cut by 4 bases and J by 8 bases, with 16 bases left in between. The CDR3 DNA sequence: TGTGCCACCAGTGAACCTCAAACCCGACAAGGCTACACCTTC. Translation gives CATSEPQTRQGYTF.

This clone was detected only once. The CDR3 region has the DNA TGCGCCAGCAGCTTGGGGGGCACCGGCGGGAACACTGAAGCTTTCTTT. This encodes CASSLGGTGGNTEAFF. This chain joins TRBV5-1 and TRBJ1-1, with D tentatively TRBD1 (5 bases). Germline-derived CDR1 and CDR2 are SGHRS and YFSETQ. The CDR3 runs 16 residues. V was shortened by 0 bases and J by 1 base, with 13 bases between the two germline ends.

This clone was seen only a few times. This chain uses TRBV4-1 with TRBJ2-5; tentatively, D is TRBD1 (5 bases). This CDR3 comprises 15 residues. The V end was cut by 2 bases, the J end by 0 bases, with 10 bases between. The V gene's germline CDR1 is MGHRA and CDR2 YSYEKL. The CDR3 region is CASSQTGFYQETQYF. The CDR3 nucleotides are TGCGCCAGCAGCCAAACAGGCTTTTACCAAGAGACCCAGTACTTC.

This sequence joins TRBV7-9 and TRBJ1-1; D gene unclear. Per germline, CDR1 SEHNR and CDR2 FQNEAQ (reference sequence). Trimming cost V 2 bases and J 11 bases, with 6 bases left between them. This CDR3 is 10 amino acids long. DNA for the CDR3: TGTGCCAGCAGCTTACTGAGGGCTTTCTTT. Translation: CASSLLRAFF.

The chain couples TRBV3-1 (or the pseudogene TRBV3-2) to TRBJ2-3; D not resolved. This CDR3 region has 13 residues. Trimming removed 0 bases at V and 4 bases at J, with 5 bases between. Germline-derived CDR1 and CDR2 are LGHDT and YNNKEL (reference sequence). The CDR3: CASSQDAADTQYF. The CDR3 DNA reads TGTGCCAGCAGCCAAGACGCGGCAGATACGCAGTATTTT.

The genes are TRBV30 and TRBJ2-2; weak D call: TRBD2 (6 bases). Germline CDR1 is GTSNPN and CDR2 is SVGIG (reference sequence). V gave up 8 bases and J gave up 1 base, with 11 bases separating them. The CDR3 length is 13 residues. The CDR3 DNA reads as TGTGCCCACGACGGGGGGAACACCGGGGAGCTGTTTTTT. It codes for CAHDGGNTGELFF.

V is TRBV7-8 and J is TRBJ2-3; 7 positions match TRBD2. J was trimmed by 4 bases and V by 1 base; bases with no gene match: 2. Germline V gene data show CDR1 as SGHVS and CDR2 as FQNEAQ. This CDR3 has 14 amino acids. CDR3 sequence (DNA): TGTGCCAGCAGCTTAGGCGGGAGCGCAGATACGCAGTATTTT. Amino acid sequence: CASSLGGSADTQYF.

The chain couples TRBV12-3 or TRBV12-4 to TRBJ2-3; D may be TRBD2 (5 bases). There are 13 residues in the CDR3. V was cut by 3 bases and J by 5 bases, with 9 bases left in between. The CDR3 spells CASSLRAVDTQYF. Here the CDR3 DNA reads TGTGCCAGCAGTTTGAGGGCAGTAGATACGCAGTATTTT.

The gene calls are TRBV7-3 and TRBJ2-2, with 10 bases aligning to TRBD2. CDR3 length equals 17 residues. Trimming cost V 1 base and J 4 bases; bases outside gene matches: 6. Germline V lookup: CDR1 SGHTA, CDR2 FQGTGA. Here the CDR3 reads CASSLNGVAGGTGELFF. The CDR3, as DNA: TGTGCCAGCAGCTTAAACGGAGTAGCGGGGGGCACCGGGGAGCTGTTTTTT. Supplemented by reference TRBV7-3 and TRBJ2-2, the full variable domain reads GAGVSQTPSNKVTEKGKYVELRCDPISGHTALYWYRQSLGQGPEFLIYFQGTGAADDSGLPNDRFFAVRPEGSVSTLKIQRTERGDSAVYLCASSLNGVAGGTGELFFGEGSRLTVL.

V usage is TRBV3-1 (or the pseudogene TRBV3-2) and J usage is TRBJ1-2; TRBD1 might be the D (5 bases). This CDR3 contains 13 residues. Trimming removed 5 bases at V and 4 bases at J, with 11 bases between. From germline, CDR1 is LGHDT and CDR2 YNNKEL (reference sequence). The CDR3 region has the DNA TGTGCCAGCAGCGGAGACAGCCTCTATGGCTACACCTTC. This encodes CASSGDSLYGYTF.

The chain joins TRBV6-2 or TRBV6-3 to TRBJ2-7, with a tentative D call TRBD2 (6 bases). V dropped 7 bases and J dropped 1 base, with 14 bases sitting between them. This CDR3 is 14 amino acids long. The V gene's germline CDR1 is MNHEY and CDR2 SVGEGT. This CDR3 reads CASNPGTGSYEQYF. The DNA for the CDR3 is TGTGCCAGCAACCCCGGGACTGGATCCTACGAGCAGTACTTC.

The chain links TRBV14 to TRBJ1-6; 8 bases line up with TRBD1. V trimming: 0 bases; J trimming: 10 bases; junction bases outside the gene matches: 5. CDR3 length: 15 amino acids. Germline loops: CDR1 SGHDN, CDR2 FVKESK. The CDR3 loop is CASSQEGQGGSPLHF. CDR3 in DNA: TGTGCCAGCAGCCAAGAAGGACAGGGCGGCTCACCCCTCCACTTT.

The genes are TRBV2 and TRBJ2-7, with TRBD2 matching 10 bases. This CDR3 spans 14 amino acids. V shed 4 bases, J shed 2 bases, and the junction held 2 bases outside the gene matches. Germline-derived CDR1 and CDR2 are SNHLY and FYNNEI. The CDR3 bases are TGTGCCAGCAGTGGAAGCGGGAGGGCCTACGAGCAGTACTTC. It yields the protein CASSGSGRAYEQYF.

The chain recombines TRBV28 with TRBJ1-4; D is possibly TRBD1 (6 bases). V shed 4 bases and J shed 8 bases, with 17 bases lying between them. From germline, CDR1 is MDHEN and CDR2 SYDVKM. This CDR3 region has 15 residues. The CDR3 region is CASSSLTGTGEKLFF. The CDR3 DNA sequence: TGTGCCAGCAGTTCCCTCACAGGGACGGGAGAAAAACTGTTTTTT.

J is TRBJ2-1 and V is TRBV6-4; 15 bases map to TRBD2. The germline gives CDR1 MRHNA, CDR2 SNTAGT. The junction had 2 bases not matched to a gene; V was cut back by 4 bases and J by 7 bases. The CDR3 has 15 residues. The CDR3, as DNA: TGTGCCAGCAGTGCCGGGACTAGCGGGAGGAATGAGCAGTTCTTC. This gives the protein CASSAGTSGRNEQFF.

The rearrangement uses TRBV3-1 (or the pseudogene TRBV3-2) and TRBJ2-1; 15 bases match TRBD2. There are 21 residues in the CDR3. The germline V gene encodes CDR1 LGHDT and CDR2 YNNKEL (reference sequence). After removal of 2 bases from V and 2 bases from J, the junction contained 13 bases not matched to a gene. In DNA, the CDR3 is TGTGCCAGCAGCCAACTCCGGACTAGCGGGAGGGAGGATAGGCCCTACAATGAGCAGTTCTTC. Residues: CASSQLRTSGREDRPYNEQFF.

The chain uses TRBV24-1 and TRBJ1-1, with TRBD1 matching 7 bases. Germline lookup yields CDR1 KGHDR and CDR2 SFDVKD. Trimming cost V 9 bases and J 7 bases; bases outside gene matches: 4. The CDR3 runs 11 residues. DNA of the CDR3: TGTGCCACCCAGGGGGAAGGTGAAGCTTTCTTT. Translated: CATQGEGEAFF.

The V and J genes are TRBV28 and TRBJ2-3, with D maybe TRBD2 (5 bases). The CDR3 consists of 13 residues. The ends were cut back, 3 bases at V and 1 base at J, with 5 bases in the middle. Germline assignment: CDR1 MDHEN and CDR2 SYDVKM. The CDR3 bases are TGTGCCAGCAGTTTCGGGGGCACAGATACGCAGTATTTT. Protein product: CASSFGGTDTQYF.

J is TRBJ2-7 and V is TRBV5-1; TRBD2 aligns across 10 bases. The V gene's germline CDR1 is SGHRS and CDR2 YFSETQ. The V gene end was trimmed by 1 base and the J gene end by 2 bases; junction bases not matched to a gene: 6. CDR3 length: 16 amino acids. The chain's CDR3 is CASSLQGTSVPYEQYF. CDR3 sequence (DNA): TGCGCCAGCAGCTTGCAGGGGACTAGCGTTCCCTACGAGCAGTACTTC.